What follows are 23 T cell receptor beta chains derived from one specimen sequenced in a study of beta chain features in type 1 diabetes. As every portion of the isolated RNA was reverse transcribed, the sequencing read expressed TCRB transcripts. Only in-frame clones appear in the TCRdb table, and some are missing; sequencing was by immunoSEQ multiplex PCR. Of 620,000 or so clones listed, 15% to 18% are singletons. The sequencing sample was made of naive CD4+ T cells from blood. The source is a man between 18 and 29 years old in good health.

In its sample, this clone was seen a few times. The chain employs TRBV18 and TRBJ2-1; D not resolved. CDR3 size: 15 residues. V dropped 1 base and J dropped 2 bases, with 9 bases sitting between them. CDR1 and CDR2 (germline): KGHSH, LQKENI. In DNA, the CDR3 is TGTGCCAGCTCACCACAAGGGTTCCCCTACAATGAGCAGTTCTTC. It encodes CASSPQGFPYNEQFF.

The J gene is TRBJ2-1, the V gene TRBV27, with 13 bases lining up with TRBD2. CDR1 is MNHEY and CDR2 is SMNVEV in the germline V gene (reference sequence). This CDR3 is built from 17 residues. The ends lost 1 base at V and 2 bases at J; junction bases unmatched: 2. CDR3 nucleotide sequence: TGTGCCAGCAGTTTATTTGGGACTAGCGGGGCCTACAATGAGCAGTTCTTC. This encodes CASSLFGTSGAYNEQFF.

The chain uses TRBV14 and TRBJ1-5; D not resolved. The length of the CDR3 is 13 residues. The ends were cut back, 4 bases at V and 3 bases at J, with 7 bases in the middle. CDR1 is SGHDN and CDR2 is FVKESK in the germline V gene. CDR3 nucleotide sequence: TGTGCCAGCAGCCCAGACCTCAATCAGCCCCAGCATTTT. It yields the protein CASSPDLNQPQHF.

This clone was seen a handful of times. CDR3 amino acids: CSVDESRVLYGYTF. The CDR3, as DNA: TGCAGCGTTGATGAAAGTCGAGTCCTCTATGGCTACACCTTC. The chain employs TRBV29-1 and TRBJ1-2; no clear D gene. There are 14 residues in the CDR3. The V gene lost 3 bases and the J gene lost 4 bases, with 15 bases spanning the gap. Germline loops: CDR1 SQVTM, CDR2 ANQGSEA.

This clone was observed a handful of times. The V gene is TRBV21-1, the J gene TRBJ2-5. TRBV21-1 is flagged as a pseudogene. This CDR3 is built from 13 residues. CDR3 sequence (DNA): TGTGCCAGCAGTCACGGGCCAGGAGAGACCCAGTACTTC. Amino acid sequence: CASSHGPGETQYF.

In its sample, this clone was seen a few times. This chain uses TRBV7-2 with TRBJ2-5; the match to TRBD1 covers 9 bases. This CDR3 is built from 14 residues. Trimming took 5 bases from V and 5 from J; bases not matched to a gene: 6. CDR1 SGHTA and CDR2 FQGNSA come from the germline V gene. Here the CDR3 reads CASSAGQGTETQYF. As DNA, the CDR3 is TGTGCCAGCAGCGCGGGACAGGGTACCGAGACCCAGTACTTC.

The rearrangement links TRBV5-4 to TRBJ2-3, with D possibly being TRBD1 (5 bases). CDR3 length: 15 residues. Trimming shortened V by 7 bases and J by 3 bases, and 18 bases separated the two germline ends. Per germline, CDR1 SGHNT and CDR2 YYREEE (reference sequence). The CDR3 reads CASHVRQGGTDTQYF. The CDR3 DNA reads TGTGCCAGCCACGTGAGGCAGGGTGGAACAGATACGCAGTATTTT.

This clone was picked up a small number of times. The chain recombines TRBV7-2 with TRBJ2-3, with TRBD2 matching 13 bases. The germline V gene has CDR1 SGHTA and CDR2 FQGNSA. V lost 5 bases to trimming and J lost 4 bases; unmatched junction nucleotides: 6. CDR3 length equals 16 residues. CDR3 sequence (DNA): TGTGCCAGCAGCATACTAGCGGGAGGGCCTTCAGATACGCAGTATTTT. Amino acids: CASSILAGGPSDTQYF.

This clone has a handful of counts. The rearrangement links TRBV27 to TRBJ2-7, with D possibly matching TRBD2 (5 bases). Looked up from germline, CDR1 is MNHEY and CDR2 is SMNVEV (reference sequence). V lost 5 bases and J 9 bases, leaving 17 bases between the germline ends. The CDR3 is 13 amino acids. The CDR3 DNA follows: TGTGCCAGCAGTACGGGGATGCTACTGGGGCAGTACTTC. Its translation: CASSTGMLLGQYF.

Only a few counts were recorded for this clone. This chain uses TRBV6-4 with TRBJ1-1, with D possibly TRBD1 on 5 matching bases. This CDR3 is 13 amino acids long. From germline, CDR1 is MRHNA and CDR2 SNTAGT. V gave up 6 bases and J gave up 1 base, with 9 bases separating them. Here the CDR3 DNA reads TGTGCCAGCAGGAGACAGAAGAACACTGAAGCTTTCTTT. This gives the protein CASRRQKNTEAFF.

The chain recombines TRBV5-1 with TRBJ2-6, with D perhaps assigned TRBD1 or TRBD2 (6 bases each). The CDR3 covers 17 residues. CDR1 and CDR2 from the germline V gene are SGHRS and YFSETQ. V was clipped by 1 base and J by 0 bases, with 11 bases between them. CDR3 residues: CASSLTGAGSGANVLTF. The DNA for the CDR3 is TGCGCCAGCAGCTTGACGGGGGCCGGCTCTGGGGCCAACGTCCTGACTTTC.

The table lists this clone with a few counts. The sample contains more than one DNA sequence encoding this CDR3. This sequence joins TRBV9 and TRBJ2-3; unclear D gene. The CDR3 is made up of 14 amino acids. Germline loops: CDR1 SGDLS, CDR2 YYNGEE. The V gene lost 0 bases and the J gene lost 3 bases, with 8 bases spanning the gap. The CDR3 loop reads CASSVGGRTDTQYF. CDR3 nucleotide sequence: TGTGCCAGCAGCGTAGGTGGGCGTACAGATACGCAGTATTTT.

CDR3 in DNA: TGTGCCAGCGGTTCTTACGAGCAGTACTTC. Encoded protein: CASGSYEQYF. The chain combines TRBV7-3 with TRBJ2-7; the D is unclear. The CDR3 consists of 10 residues. CDR1 and CDR2 from the germline V gene are SGHTA and FQGTGA. V lost 8 bases and J 4 bases, leaving 6 bases between the germline ends.

This clone was detected only a few times. This chain uses TRBV19 with TRBJ2-3; D unclear. Germline loops: CDR1 LNHDA, CDR2 SQIVND (reference sequence). This CDR3 has 12 residues. The V gene lost 5 bases and the J gene lost 4 bases, with 7 bases spanning the gap. The CDR3 here is CASSAVPDTQYF. CDR3 sequence (DNA): TGTGCCAGTAGTGCAGTACCAGATACGCAGTATTTT.

This clone was counted between two and nine times. In the same sample, other DNA sequences code for this CDR3. The rearrangement uses TRBV6-5 and TRBJ2-7; D gene unclear. The CDR3 has 16 amino acids. Germline V CDR1 and CDR2: MNHEY, SVGAGI. The V end was cut by 0 bases, the J end by 0 bases, with 12 bases between. The CDR3 sequence is CASSYSGLAGSYEQYF. The CDR3 DNA reads TGTGCCAGCAGTTACTCAGGGCTCGCCGGCTCCTACGAGCAGTACTTC.

The gene calls are TRBV4-1 and TRBJ1-3, with 8 nucleotides matching TRBD1. The trim removed 1 base at V and 3 bases at J, leaving 5 bases unmatched. The CDR3 runs to 16 residues. Germline CDR1 and CDR2: MGHRA and YSYEKL. The CDR3 region has the DNA TGCGCCAGCAGCCAAGCCCGGACAGGGAGTGGAAACACCATATATTTT. This sequence encodes CASSQARTGSGNTIYF.

This chain joins TRBV18 and TRBJ2-6; D is ambiguous. Looked up from germline, CDR1 is KGHSH and CDR2 is LQKENI. Between the trimmed V and J ends, which lost 8 bases and 4 bases, there was a span of 6 bases. This CDR3 has 12 residues. The CDR3 DNA reads as TGTGCCAGCCCTCAAGGGGCCAACGTCCTGACTTTC. Its translation: CASPQGANVLTF.

The DNA for the CDR3 is TGTGCCAGCAGCTTTGGAGCGGGAGAGTCCTACGAGCAGTACTTC. Protein sequence: CASSFGAGESYEQYF. The V call is TRBV7-2, the J call TRBJ2-7, with TRBD2 matching 8 bases. Germline V lookup: CDR1 SGHTA, CDR2 FQGNSA. The CDR3 covers 15 residues. With V trimmed by 3 bases and J by 1 base, 5 bases remained unmatched.

The table lists this clone with many counts. The V and J genes are TRBV28 and TRBJ2-4, with D possibly called TRBD1 or TRBD2 (5 bases each). CDR1 is MDHEN and CDR2 is SYDVKM in the germline V gene. The length of the CDR3 is 14 residues. Trimming pared 3 bases from V and 7 bases from J, leaving 13 bases between. In nucleotides, the CDR3 is TGTGCCAGCAGTTTTCGAGGTTGGGGGAACATTCAGTACTTC. It encodes CASSFRGWGNIQYF.

In this sample, this clone turned up a few times. The chain employs TRBV28 and TRBJ2-7; the D is unclear. The V gene lost 6 bases and the J gene lost 7 bases, with 13 bases spanning the gap. This CDR3 spans 12 amino acids. Germline CDR1 reads MDHEN; CDR2 reads SYDVKM. The CDR3 bases are TGTGCCAGCAGACCCGATGGTCAGGAGCAGTACTTC. Amino acids: CASRPDGQEQYF.

This clone came up a few times. This chain links TRBV19 with TRBJ2-7; 7 nucleotides match TRBD2. The J segment lost 0 bases and the V segment lost 6 bases, leaving 8 bases of the junction unmatched. The germline CDR1 and CDR2 sequences are LNHDA and SQIVND (reference sequence). The CDR3 contains 15 residues. The CDR3 here is CASRGPGLISYEQYF. The CDR3 DNA reads TGTGCCAGTAGGGGACCGGGACTAATCTCCTACGAGCAGTACTTC.

This clone has a handful of counts. This chain connects TRBV6-4 to TRBJ2-2, with 8 bases that match TRBD1. V lost 5 bases to trimming and J lost 5 bases; unmatched junction nucleotides: 7. CDR1 is MRHNA, CDR2 SNTAGT, per germline. The CDR3 contains 15 residues. CDR3 loop: CASSTQGGTTGELFF. The CDR3 nucleotides are TGTGCCAGCAGTACACAGGGGGGAACAACCGGGGAGCTGTTTTTT.

The genes are TRBV7-2 and TRBJ2-5, with 14 positions matching TRBD2. CDR1 is SGHTA and CDR2 is FQGNSA in the germline V gene. The V segment lost 4 bases and the J segment 7 bases; nucleotides outside the gene matches: 8. CDR3 length equals 16 residues. The CDR3 DNA sequence: TGTGCCAGCAGCTACACGACTAGCGGGGGGGCCGGGACCCAGTACTTC. Its protein is CASSYTTSGGAGTQYF. Drawing the rest from reference TRBV7-2 and TRBJ2-5, the complete variable domain is GAGVSQSPSNKVTEKGKDVELRCDPISGHTALYWYRQSLGQGLEFLIYFQGNSAPDKSGLPSDRFSAERTGGSVSTLTIQRTQQEDSAVYLCASSYTTSGGAGTQYFGPGTRLLVL.